The 19 T cell receptor beta chains presented below share a single source sample, sequenced in a study of OX40 agonist ivuxolimab in advanced cancers. The table came from immunoSEQ multiplex PCR; TCRdb's copy has only in-frame clones and leaves some out. Of some 45,000 clones listed, 86% were seen once; the top ten hold just over 20%. The sample in question was CD4+ or CD8+ T cells sorted from blood, obtained in a trial of the OX40 agonist ivuxolimab. These receptors originate from an adult with an advanced solid tumor such as melanoma, head and neck, liver or kidney cancer.

J is TRBJ2-1 and V is TRBV4-1, with 10 bases aligning to TRBD2. CDR1 and CDR2 from the germline V gene are MGHRA and YSYEKL. V shed 1 base, J shed 4 bases, and the junction held 4 bases outside the gene matches. CDR3 length: 16 amino acids. In DNA form, the CDR3 reads TGCGCCAGCAGCCAAGTCAGCGGGGGGGCTTACAATGAGCAGTTCTTC. Its translation: CASSQVSGGAYNEQFF.

This sequence joins TRBV11-2 and TRBJ1-2; weak D call: TRBD1 (6 bases). Germline CDR1 and CDR2: SGHAT and FQNNGV. V lost 4 bases to trimming and J lost 4 bases, with 22 bases between them. The CDR3 is made up of 17 amino acids. The CDR3 sequence: CASSSPQRQGLAYGYTF. CDR3 nucleotide sequence: TGTGCCAGCAGCTCTCCACAAAGGCAGGGGTTGGCCTATGGCTACACCTTC.

CDR3 nucleotides: TGTGCCAGCAGTTTAATCGACAGGGACCTTTACGAGCAGTACTTC. As protein: CASSLIDRDLYEQYF. V and J are TRBV28 and TRBJ2-7, with TRBD1 identical over 7 bases. With V trimmed by 2 bases and J by 4 bases, 8 bases remained unmatched. Germline V lookup: CDR1 MDHEN, CDR2 SYDVKM. The CDR3 extends over 15 amino acids.

Points on this clone: At one boundary the junction diverges from the germline segment, which might be a read error. Other DNA sequences in the sample encode the same CDR3. CDR3 protein: CASSLFSRGPEYSNQPQHF. In nucleotides, the CDR3 is TGTGCCAGCAGCTTATTCAGCAGGGGGCCTGAGTATAGCAATCAGCCCCAGCATTTT. This chain links TRBV28 with TRBJ1-5; 8 nucleotides align to TRBD1. This CDR3 is built from 19 residues. The germline V gene encodes CDR1 MDHEN and CDR2 SYDVKM. The whole variable domain, remainder taken from reference TRBV28 and TRBJ1-5, is DVKVTQSSRYLVKRTGEKVFLECVQDMDHENMFWYRQDPGLGLRLIYFSYDVKMKEKGDIPEGYSVSREKKERFSLILESASTNQTSMYLCASSLFSRGPEYSNQPQHFGDGTRLSIL.

V is TRBV5-1 and J is TRBJ1-2, with D possibly being TRBD1 (6 bases). This CDR3 region has 16 residues. The ends were cut back, 0 bases at V and 0 bases at J, with 12 bases in the middle. Germline loops: CDR1 SGHRS, CDR2 YFSETQ. The CDR3 bases are TGCGCCAGCAGCTTGGGCCCGCAGGGGTCTAACTATGGCTACACCTTC. This gives the protein CASSLGPQGSNYGYTF. The variable domain in full, with the rest retrieved from reference TRBV5-1 and TRBJ1-2, is KAGVTQTPRYLIKTRGQQVTLSCSPISGHRSVSWYQQTPGQGLQFLFEYFSETQRNKGNFPGRFSGRQFSNSRSEMNVSTLELGDSALYLCASSLGPQGSNYGYTFGSGTRLTVV.

V and J are TRBV6-1 and TRBJ2-7; tentative D call: TRBD2 (6 bases). V was shortened by 7 bases and J by 4 bases, with 14 bases between the two germline ends. CDR3 length equals 13 residues. In germline, CDR1 is MNHNS, CDR2 SASEGT. Written as DNA, the CDR3 is TGTGCCAGCACAATAGCGGACGGGTACGAGCAGTACTTC. This sequence encodes CASTIADGYEQYF.

The chain recombines TRBV4-3 with TRBJ2-2; D is perhaps TRBD1 (6 bases). Trimming stripped 0 bases from V and 6 bases from J, with 14 bases between. The CDR3 sequence is 16 residues long. The germline gives CDR1 LGHNA, CDR2 YSLEER. The CDR3 sequence is CASSQDNAGAAGELFF. In DNA form, the CDR3 reads TGCGCCAGCAGCCAAGATAACGCAGGGGCGGCCGGGGAGCTGTTTTTT.

This chain uses TRBV27 with TRBJ2-7; D might be TRBD1 or TRBD2, each matching 5 bases. The CDR3 is 14 residues long. V shed 0 bases and J shed 4 bases, with 10 bases lying between them. Germline assignment: CDR1 MNHEY and CDR2 SMNVEV (reference sequence). The CDR3 loop is CASSLSGVFYEQYF. Here the CDR3 DNA reads TGTGCCAGCAGTTTATCGGGGGTCTTTTACGAGCAGTACTTC.

The chain carries TRBV5-6 and TRBJ1-1; no reliable D call. Deletions cut 4 bases from V and 4 bases from J, with 11 bases between. CDR1 and CDR2 (germline): SGHDT, YYEEEE. The CDR3 extends over 13 amino acids. The CDR3 region has the DNA TGTGCCAGCAGCCCCCTAGGGTCCACTGAAGCTTTCTTT. It codes for CASSPLGSTEAFF.

The chain uses TRBV5-1 and TRBJ1-1; perhaps TRBD1 as D (6 bases). Between the trimmed V and J ends, which lost 3 bases and 6 bases, there was a span of 18 bases. From germline, CDR1 is SGHRS and CDR2 YFSETQ. The length of the CDR3 is 15 residues. The CDR3 sequence is CASSYGRGALAEAFF. CDR3 bases: TGCGCCAGCAGCTACGGAAGGGGGGCGCTCGCTGAAGCTTTCTTT.

This chain joins TRBV10-3 and TRBJ1-3, with no clear D. The V gene lost 11 bases and the J gene lost 4 bases, with 15 bases spanning the gap. CDR1 is ENHRY, CDR2 SYGVKD, per germline. This CDR3 is 13 amino acids long. As DNA, the CDR3 is TGTGCCTCCGGGAGCGTGGGGGGAAACACCATATATTTT. Protein: CASGSVGGNTIYF.

Note on this clone: One end of the junction does not line up with germline, which may come from a read error. V is TRBV12-5 and J is TRBJ2-7; the D is unclear. The germline V gene has CDR1 LGHNT and CDR2 FRNRAP. This CDR3 comprises 13 residues. CDR3: CASGPFLSHEQYF. CDR3 in DNA: TGTGCTAGTGGTCCATTCCTCTCCCACGAGCAGTACTTC.

In its sample, this clone was seen many times. The rearrangement joins TRBV5-5 to TRBJ2-7; possibly TRBD2 for D (6 bases). Germline assignment: CDR1 SGHKS and CDR2 YYEKEE (reference sequence). Deletions cut 2 bases from V and 7 bases from J, with 10 bases between. This CDR3 has 12 residues. The CDR3 loop reads CASSLEGREQYF. For the CDR3, the DNA is TGTGCCAGCAGCTTAGAAGGGAGGGAGCAGTACTTC.

The CDR3 DNA reads TGTGCCAGCGAGGGCGGTAACTATGGCTACACCTTC. Translating gives CASEGGNYGYTF. The chain links TRBV2 to TRBJ1-2; D is unresolved. The CDR3 spans 12 residues. CDR1 and CDR2 from the germline V gene are SNHLY and FYNNEI. V was cut by 8 bases and J by 1 base, with 8 bases left in between.

The chain links TRBV27 to TRBJ2-7; 12 nucleotides match TRBD2. The CDR3 sequence is 15 residues long. Trimming at V came to 8 bases and at J to 0 bases, leaving 5 bases not matched to a gene. Germline values: CDR1 MNHEY, CDR2 SMNVEV (reference sequence). The CDR3: CASSLAGGPSYEQYV. CDR3 bases: TGTGCCAGCTCACTAGCGGGGGGTCCCTCCTACGAGCAGTACGTC.

The chain employs TRBV7-9 and TRBJ2-3, with D tentatively TRBD2 (6 bases). The CDR3 spans 15 residues. Germline V gene lookup returns CDR1 SEHNR and CDR2 FQNEAQ (reference sequence). With 1 base removed from V and 4 bases from J, the gap between germline ends came to 12 bases. The CDR3 DNA reads TGTGCCAGCAGCTTAGGAGGTTCGGGGGCAGATACGCAGTATTTT. The encoded protein is CASSLGGSGADTQYF.

The chain is built from TRBV9 and TRBJ2-3; D is undetermined. The CDR3 is made up of 15 amino acids. V lost 0 bases and J 0 bases, leaving 8 bases between the germline ends. CDR1 is SGDLS and CDR2 is YYNGEE in the germline V gene. The CDR3 bases are TGTGCCAGCAGCGTAGAGGTCATAAGCACAGATACGCAGTATTTT. Protein product: CASSVEVISTDTQYF. Combining the CDR3 with reference TRBV9 and TRBJ2-3 gives the whole variable domain DSGVTQTPKHLITATGQRVTLRCSPRSGDLSVYWYQQSLDQGLQFLIQYYNGEERAKGNILERFSAQQFPDLHSELNLSSLELGDSALYFCASSVEVISTDTQYFGPGTRLTVL.

The chain carries TRBV9 and TRBJ1-1, with a possible D match to TRBD1 (5 bases). V lost 5 bases and J lost 1, with 15 bases in between. This CDR3 has 15 residues. In germline, CDR1 is SGDLS, CDR2 YYNGEE. The CDR3 bases are TGTGCCAGCAGTGAATTCGGGGCTACGAACACTGAAGCTTTCTTT. The encoded protein is CASSEFGATNTEAFF.

J is TRBJ2-7 and V is TRBV6-5; D remains ambiguous. Trimming cost V 7 bases and J 0 bases, with 13 bases left between them. Germline CDR1 is MNHEY and CDR2 is SVGAGI. The length of the CDR3 is 14 residues. The CDR3 coding sequence is TGTGCCAGCACAATGGAATTAAGCTCCTACGAGCAGTACTTC. Residues: CASTMELSSYEQYF.